These 32 T cell receptor beta chains were all obtained from the same sample, sequenced in a study of blood T cell repertoires in COVID-19. Using immunoSEQ multiplex PCR, the repertoire was profiled, and TCRdb retains in-frame clones only, with some absent. The table lists around 130,000 clones, around 88% of them singletons. Sequenced: peripheral blood. These receptors were collected from a man aged 50 to 59 with active or convalescent COVID-19.

This chain links TRBV5-1 with TRBJ2-6; D not certain. There are 15 residues in the CDR3. V was shortened by 4 bases and J by 0 bases, with 8 bases between the two germline ends. CDR1 is SGHRS and CDR2 is YFSETQ in the germline V gene. The CDR3 sequence is CASSVADSGANVLTF. The CDR3 coding sequence is TGCGCCAGCAGCGTCGCGGACTCTGGGGCCAACGTCCTGACTTTC.

This clone was picked up one time. This sequence joins TRBV7-6 and TRBJ2-2; 9 bases fit TRBD1. This CDR3 spans 17 amino acids. Germline V gives CDR1 SGHVS, CDR2 FNYEAQ. After removal of 5 bases from V and 6 bases from J, the junction contained 13 bases not matched to a gene. The CDR3, as DNA: TGTGCCAGCAGCCCTAGACCGGGACAGGGTGTGGCCGGGGAGCTGTTTTTT. It encodes CASSPRPGQGVAGELFF.

This chain links TRBV2 with TRBJ2-1; possible D gene TRBD1, 5 bases. V was clipped by 7 bases and J by 6 bases, with 16 bases between them. The CDR3 is 14 residues long. Germline CDR1 reads SNHLY; CDR2 reads FYNNEI. The CDR3 nucleotides read TGTGCCAGCACTTCGTCAGGGTCAGCCAATGAGCAGTTCTTC. Translated: CASTSSGSANEQFF.

The V gene is TRBV9, the J gene TRBJ2-7; the D gene is possibly TRBD1 (6 bases). The CDR3 is 14 residues long. V lost 4 bases and J lost 3, with 14 bases in between. The germline V gene encodes CDR1 SGDLS and CDR2 YYNGEE. The CDR3, as DNA: TGTGCCAGCAGCCCCCGGACAGACTACTACGAGCAGTACTTC. Its translation: CASSPRTDYYEQYF.

The sample holds one count of this clone. J is TRBJ2-3 and V is TRBV5-1; TRBD1 matches at 8 bases. There are 14 residues in the CDR3. V shed 6 bases and J 2 bases; nucleotides not matched to a gene: 5. Germline V gives CDR1 SGHRS, CDR2 YFSETQ. CDR3 nucleotide sequence: TGCGCCAGCACCGCAGGGGGCCCCACAGATACGCAGTATTTT. This encodes CASTAGGPTDTQYF.

This clone showed up just once. The J gene is TRBJ1-4, the V gene TRBV4-1; D is uncertain. Per the germline V gene, CDR1 is MGHRA and CDR2 is YSYEKL. The CDR3 has 14 residues. The V end lost 0 bases, the J end lost 8 bases, and 10 bases lay between the germline ends. CDR3 bases: TGCGCCAGCAGCCAAGATGCGGCAAGGGAAAAACTGTTTTTT. Translating gives CASSQDAAREKLFF.

The V call is TRBV5-5, the J call TRBJ1-4; D is possibly TRBD1 (5 bases). With 0 bases removed from V and 8 bases from J, the gap between germline ends came to 14 bases. CDR3 length equals 15 residues. CDR1 SGHKS and CDR2 YYEKEE come from the germline V gene (reference sequence). The CDR3 here is CASSLGPGWGEKLFF. The CDR3 DNA reads TGTGCCAGCAGCTTGGGACCCGGATGGGGCGAAAAACTGTTTTTT.

CDR3 bases: TGTGCCAGCAGCTTGGGACTAGCGGGGGGAGAGACCCAGTACTTC. Amino acids: CASSLGLAGGETQYF. J is TRBJ2-5 and V is TRBV5-4, with 13 bases aligning to TRBD2. The CDR3 loop spans 15 amino acids. Per the germline V gene, CDR1 is SGHNT and CDR2 is YYREEE (reference sequence). The junction had 0 bases not matched to a gene; V was cut back by 0 bases and J by 4 bases.

The J gene is TRBJ1-2, the V gene TRBV21-1; the DNA was not used to check the table's D call, TRBD1. TRBV21-1 is a pseudogene segment. The CDR3 is 10 amino acids. CDR3 region: CASRGGGYTF. CDR3 DNA: TGTGCCAGCAGAGGGGGTGGCTACACCTTC.

The chain couples TRBV14 to TRBJ2-7; perhaps TRBD1 as D (5 bases). The V and J ends lost 4 bases and 9 bases respectively, with 16 bases between them. The CDR3 spans 13 residues. Looked up from germline, CDR1 is SGHDN and CDR2 is FVKESK. CDR3 region: CASSLYRTGGQYF. CDR3 DNA sequence: TGTGCCAGCAGCCTATACAGGACCGGCGGGCAGTACTTC. The full variable domain, completed using reference TRBV14 and TRBJ2-7, is EAGVTQFPSHSVIEKGQTVTLRCDPISGHDNLYWYRRVMGKEIKFLLHFVKESKQDESGMPNNRFLAERTGGTYSTLKVQPAELEDSGVYFCASSLYRTGGQYFGPGTRLTVT.

The V and J genes are TRBV29-1 and TRBJ1-2, with D perhaps matching TRBD1 (6 bases). V lost 1 base and J lost 6, with 9 bases in between. Per germline, CDR1 SQVTM and CDR2 ANQGSEA. The CDR3 contains 12 residues. CDR3 region: CSVEAPGDGYTF. CDR3 in DNA: TGCAGCGTTGAAGCCCCAGGGGATGGCTACACCTTC.

The V call is TRBV4-1, the J call TRBJ2-5, with D tentatively TRBD2 (5 bases). V dropped 1 base and J dropped 0 bases, with 15 bases sitting between them. The CDR3 is made up of 17 amino acids. Germline V lookup: CDR1 MGHRA, CDR2 YSYEKL. The CDR3 bases are TGCGCCAGCAGCCAAGGAGGGAGAGGAAGGTACCAAGAGACCCAGTACTTC. It is translated as CASSQGGRGRYQETQYF.

The chain recombines TRBV14 with TRBJ2-3; no clear D gene. The CDR3 is 18 amino acids. Germline V gene lookup returns CDR1 SGHDN and CDR2 FVKESK. V was clipped by 0 bases and J by 1 base, with 17 bases between them. In DNA form, the CDR3 reads TGTGCCAGCAGCCAAGAATCTCTCGGTCGACGGGGCACAGATACGCAGTATTTT. Its protein is CASSQESLGRRGTDTQYF. Filled out from reference TRBV14 and TRBJ2-3, the complete variable domain reads EAGVTQFPSHSVIEKGQTVTLRCDPISGHDNLYWYRRVMGKEIKFLLHFVKESKQDESGMPNNRFLAERTGGTYSTLKVQPAELEDSGVYFCASSQESLGRRGTDTQYFGPGTRLTVL.

V and J are TRBV5-1 and TRBJ2-1; tentatively, D is TRBD1 (6 bases). V was cut by 4 bases and J by 7 bases, with 18 bases left in between. CDR1 and CDR2 from the germline V gene are SGHRS and YFSETQ. The CDR3 sequence is 15 residues long. CDR3 amino acids: CASSRRDIPANEQFF. DNA of the CDR3: TGCGCCAGCAGCCGCCGGGACATTCCGGCGAATGAGCAGTTCTTC.

This rearrangement joins TRBV5-1 to TRBJ2-5, with D perhaps TRBD2 (5 bases). The V and J ends lost 3 bases and 5 bases respectively, with 11 bases between them. The CDR3 consists of 13 residues. CDR1 and CDR2 (germline): SGHRS, YFSETQ. The CDR3 loop reads CASSSTGWETQYF. CDR3 in DNA: TGCGCCAGCAGCTCCACGGGGTGGGAGACCCAGTACTTC.

This clone has just a few counts. V usage is TRBV2 and J usage is TRBJ1-2; 11 bases line up with TRBD1. The CDR3 consists of 16 residues. Germline CDR1 and CDR2: SNHLY and FYNNEI. With 5 bases clipped from V and 8 bases from J, the junction kept 13 bases outside the gene matches. CDR3 sequence reads: CASSLGQGATARGYTF. The CDR3 coding sequence is TGTGCCAGCAGTCTCGGACAGGGGGCGACCGCCCGGGGCTACACCTTC.

The J gene is TRBJ1-1, the V gene TRBV30, with D possibly matching TRBD1 (5 bases). Germline loops: CDR1 GTSNPN, CDR2 SVGIG (reference sequence). The CDR3 is 13 amino acids. V was clipped by 2 bases and J by 1 base, with 8 bases between them. The CDR3 region is CAWSLGRNTEAFF. The CDR3 DNA sequence: TGTGCCTGGAGTTTGGGGCGGAACACTGAAGCTTTCTTT.

V gene TRBV30 combines with J gene TRBJ2-5; TRBD1 matches 8 bases. Germline CDR1 GTSNPN, CDR2 SVGIG (reference sequence). The CDR3 totals 13 residues. After removal of 2 bases from V and 5 bases from J, the junction contained 4 bases not matched to a gene. The CDR3 region is CAWSPDRDETQYF. CDR3 DNA sequence: TGTGCCTGGAGTCCGGACAGGGACGAGACCCAGTACTTC.

V usage is TRBV6-5 and J usage is TRBJ1-2, with unresolved D. Looked up from germline, CDR1 is MNHEY and CDR2 is SVGAGI. Trimming took 3 bases from V and 3 from J, leaving 8 bases between them. The CDR3 is made up of 13 amino acids. The CDR3 bases are TGTGCCAGCAGTTATCGGGGATACTATGGCTACACCTTC. Translated: CASSYRGYYGYTF.

The chain employs TRBV6-5 and TRBJ2-4; 7 bases agree with TRBD1. The CDR3 contains 16 residues. CDR1 MNHEY and CDR2 SVGAGI come from the germline V gene. Unmatched junction bases numbered 2, after V lost 0 bases and J lost 0 bases. CDR3 sequence reads: CASSYSTGEAKNIQYF. As DNA, the CDR3 is TGTGCCAGCAGTTACTCAACAGGGGAAGCCAAAAACATTCAGTACTTC.

The chain joins TRBV19 to TRBJ1-5; 9 bases match TRBD1. Germline lookup yields CDR1 LNHDA and CDR2 SQIVND (reference sequence). The CDR3 consists of 19 residues. J lost 4 bases, V lost 3 bases, and 16 bases had no gene match. The CDR3 protein is CASSINHLLTGGLNQPQHF. DNA for the CDR3: TGTGCCAGTAGTATTAACCACCTCCTGACAGGGGGATTAAATCAGCCCCAGCATTTT.

On this clone itself: Other DNA variants within this sample encode the same CDR3. The chain is built from TRBV5-1 and TRBJ1-5; D gene uncertain. Germline V gene lookup returns CDR1 SGHRS and CDR2 YFSETQ. CDR3 length: 14 residues. The V end lost 0 bases, the J end lost 7 bases, and 11 bases lay between the germline ends. In DNA form, the CDR3 reads TGCGCCAGCAGCTTGGGAGGGCAAGGGCAGCCCCAGCATTTT. This encodes CASSLGGQGQPQHF.

The chain carries TRBV30 and TRBJ1-6, with 7 bases lining up with TRBD1. Trimming removed 2 bases from V and 6 bases from J; junction bases left unmatched: 4. This CDR3 is built from 14 residues. Germline lookup yields CDR1 GTSNPN and CDR2 SVGIG (reference sequence). CDR3 sequence (DNA): TGTGCCTGGAGTAAGGGACAGACTAATTCACCCCTCCACTTT. Amino acid sequence: CAWSKGQTNSPLHF.

The chain carries TRBV9 and TRBJ2-1, with 16 bases identical to TRBD2. Germline V gives CDR1 SGDLS, CDR2 YYNGEE. The V segment lost 3 bases and the J segment 6 bases; nucleotides outside the gene matches: 6. This CDR3 region has 17 residues. CDR3 sequence reads: CASSGLGTSGGVNEQFF. The CDR3 DNA reads as TGTGCCAGCAGCGGCCTCGGGACTAGCGGGGGGGTCAATGAGCAGTTCTTC.

The chain is built from TRBV30 and TRBJ2-5, with D possibly TRBD2 on 7 matching bases. V dropped 8 bases and J dropped 1 base, with 17 bases sitting between them. The CDR3 totals 14 residues. CDR1 and CDR2 (germline): GTSNPN, SVGIG (reference sequence). CDR3 sequence (DNA): TGTGCCCGGGAGAGGGGGGGGTCCCAAGAGACCCAGTACTTC. Amino acids: CARERGGSQETQYF.

The chain recombines TRBV5-4 with TRBJ2-1; TRBD2 matches at 7 bases. This CDR3 is built from 15 residues. Germline trimming cut 5 bases from V and 2 bases from J; bases unmatched to any gene: 7. CDR1 is SGHNT, CDR2 YYREEE, per germline (reference sequence). The CDR3 sequence: CASRTWTSTYNEQFF. In DNA, the CDR3 is TGTGCCAGCAGAACCTGGACTAGTACCTACAATGAGCAGTTCTTC.

This sequence joins TRBV7-8 and TRBJ1-5; D is perhaps TRBD1 (6 bases). CDR3 length: 14 residues. Germline values: CDR1 SGHVS, CDR2 FQNEAQ. V was clipped by 5 bases and J by 7 bases, with 15 bases between them. CDR3 region: CASSPRQVSQPQHF. CDR3 nucleotide sequence: TGTGCCAGCAGCCCCCGACAGGTCTCCCAGCCCCAGCATTTT.

DNA of the CDR3: TGTGCCAGCAGTATACAGGGTCGAAACACCATATATTTT. It is translated as CASSIQGRNTIYF. V is TRBV28 and J is TRBJ1-3, with D possibly being TRBD1 (6 bases). The V gene's germline CDR1 is MDHEN and CDR2 SYDVKM. V shed 5 bases and J shed 5 bases, with 10 bases lying between them. CDR3 length: 13 residues. The whole variable domain, filled in from reference TRBV28 and TRBJ1-3, reads DVKVTQSSRYLVKRTGEKVFLECVQDMDHENMFWYRQDPGLGLRLIYFSYDVKMKEKGDIPEGYSVSREKKERFSLILESASTNQTSMYLCASSIQGRNTIYFGEGSWLTVV.

The J gene is TRBJ1-2, the V gene TRBV30, with D possibly being TRBD1 (6 bases). The CDR3 is 17 amino acids. Looked up from germline, CDR1 is GTSNPN and CDR2 is SVGIG (reference sequence). The V gene lost 0 bases and the J gene lost 7 bases, with 24 bases spanning the gap. The CDR3 region has the DNA TGTGCCTGGAGTGTACAACTTGGGGGAGGGGGTGGCGGTGGCTACACCTTC. As protein: CAWSVQLGGGGGGGYTF.

The rearrangement joins TRBV6-6 to TRBJ1-4, with 7 bases that match TRBD1. The J segment lost 5 bases and the V segment lost 2 bases, leaving 5 bases of the junction unmatched. The CDR3 length is 15 residues. Looked up from germline, CDR1 is MNHNY and CDR2 is SVGAGI (reference sequence). CDR3 amino acids: CASSYPGGQNEKLFF. CDR3 nucleotides: TGTGCCAGCAGTTACCCAGGGGGGCAGAATGAAAAACTGTTTTTT.

V and J are TRBV10-3 and TRBJ1-6; D gene unclear. V shed 8 bases and J shed 4 bases, with 6 bases lying between them. The CDR3 is 12 amino acids. Germline V gene lookup returns CDR1 ENHRY and CDR2 SYGVKD. This CDR3 reads CAIQEYNSPLHF. The CDR3 DNA reads TGTGCCATCCAGGAATATAATTCACCCCTCCACTTT.

The rearrangement uses TRBV14 and TRBJ2-3; the match to TRBD2 covers 8 bases. Losses at the gene ends were 1 base for V and 3 bases for J; bases not matched to a gene: 6. The CDR3 covers 16 residues. Germline CDR1 is SGHDN and CDR2 is FVKESK. The CDR3 coding sequence is TGTGCCAGCAGCCAAGCTCATCAGCGGGGGACAGATACGCAGTATTTT. It specifies CASSQAHQRGTDTQYF.